The TCR beta chain described here comes from a study of early T cells in non-severe SARS-CoV-2 infection (dated by TCRdb to the early 2020s). In the study overall: Bulk RNA from unsorted whole blood was used for TCR sequencing, so alpha and beta chains could not be paired.

As for this clonotype: Its antigen is unknown. Base qualities are not at hand, and no much larger clone is one base apart.

A case-control design nested within a healthcare worker cohort in London, UK, was used, with weekly nasopharyngeal swab PCR tests and blood sampling performed. Healthcare workers were recruited between 23 and 31 March 2020, during the week of the UK lockdown, and were followed weekly for up to about 15 weeks. V is clipped by 8 bases and J by 6 bases, and the sequence between their germline boundaries is 19 bases long. There are 15 amino acids in the CDR3, from cysteine to phenylalanine inclusive. Only the CDR3 DNA is retained, 45 bases long and in frame from the first base. The germline V gene encodes CDR1 ENHRY and CDR2 SYGVKD. Study-wide conclusions, independent of this receptor: VDJdb matching was skewed toward anti-spike CD8 responses and likely underestimated virus-specific expansions, missing private and CD4 specificities.

The library was produced with 5' RACE. The sequencing machine was a NextSeq 500. The TCR library protocol attached unique molecular identifiers to individual cDNA molecules to correct for sequencing error and PCR bias. TCR alpha and beta chains were both sequenced, and the abundances of alpha and beta sequences in each sample were closely correlated with each other. The study's processing was this. V gene, J gene and CDR3 annotation of TCR sequences was performed with Decombinator V4. Expanded TCRs were defined as changing significantly between any two time points under a Poisson model with p below 0.0001. TCR abundances were normalised to the total number of TCRs sequenced in each sample and reported as counts per million. TRAV1-2 paired with TRAJ12, TRAJ20 or TRAJ33 defined MAIT TCRs, while TRAV10 paired with TRAJ18 defined iNKT TCRs. VDJdb, accessed 1 November 2021, was searched for CMV, EBV and SARS-CoV-2 annotated TCRs, excluding TCRs annotated for multiple antigens. The public reads were run again by TCRdb, first through fastp at Q25 and then through MiXCR, and only productive beta chains were kept. Each record represents a unique CDR3 protein, reported with the most common genes and DNA among its rows. Here the V and J calls rest on TCRdb's processing, not on the authors' analysis. Recorded for this sample are tens of thousands of distinct CDR3 sequences; about 9% of them occurred a single time. 5.9% of the sample belongs to the ten largest clones.

This sequence uses TRBV10-3 and TRBJ2-2; TRBD1 is a weak D gene call, 6 bases matching. This clonotype was obtained from an adult who was a healthcare worker with PCR-confirmed SARS-CoV-2 infection or an uninfected control (not recorded which). The specimen sequenced was whole blood. The nucleotide sequence reads as follows: TGTGCCATCGGGGCGGAACAGGGAGACCCCGGGGAGCTGTTTTTT. It is translated as CAIGAEQGDPGELFF.